This T cell receptor (beta chain) was captured in a study of blood T cells in healthy people across ages. At the level of the study: The template switching approach captured approximately one barcoded beta molecule for every two T cells.

Next came a second PCR, run for about 6 to 12 cycles, which used a sample-barcoded 5' primer along with a J-beta primer mix. Every sample returned 2.5 million or more CDR3-containing paired-end reads. TCRdb redid the calling of the 5' RACE reads with MiXCR, one entry per CDR3 protein. The sample holds 660,000 or so distinct CDR3 sequences; 58% are singletons and the top ten take 30% to 40%. Study-wide results and caveats: Comparison with aged donors showed that long-lived donors had more naive CD4+ cells and higher diversity.

Ten milliliters of peripheral blood were drawn from each donor. This CDR3 region has 14 residues. V was clipped by 5 bases and J by 4 bases, with 12 bases between them. CDR1 is MDHEN, CDR2 SYDVKM, per germline. This clonotype was detected only once. Its antigen is not known. This chain connects TRBV28 to TRBJ1-5; no clear D gene. The sample consisted of blood. The receptor's source is a man between 60 and 75 years old in good health. The CDR3 DNA is TGTGCCAGCAGTCCCCTGGCAGCAAATCAGCCCCAGCATTTT. Translating gives CASSPLAANQPQHF. Full variable domain (rest looked up from reference TRBV28 and TRBJ1-5): DVKVTQSSRYLVKRTGEKVFLECVQDMDHENMFWYRQDPGLGLRLIYFSYDVKMKEKGDIPEGYSVSREKKERFSLILESASTNQTSMYLCASSPLAANQPQHFGDGTRLSIL.